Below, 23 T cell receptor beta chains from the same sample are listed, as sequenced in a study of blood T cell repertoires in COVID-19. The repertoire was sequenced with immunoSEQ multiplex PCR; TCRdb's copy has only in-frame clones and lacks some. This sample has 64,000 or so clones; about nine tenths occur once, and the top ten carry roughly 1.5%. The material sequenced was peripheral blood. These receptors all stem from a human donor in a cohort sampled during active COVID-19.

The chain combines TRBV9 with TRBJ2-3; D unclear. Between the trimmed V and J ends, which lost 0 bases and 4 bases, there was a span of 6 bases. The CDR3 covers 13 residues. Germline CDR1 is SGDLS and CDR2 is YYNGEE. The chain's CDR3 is CASSVATADTQYF. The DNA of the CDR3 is TGTGCCAGCAGCGTAGCTACCGCAGATACGCAGTATTTT. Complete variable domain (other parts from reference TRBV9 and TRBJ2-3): DSGVTQTPKHLITATGQRVTLRCSPRSGDLSVYWYQQSLDQGLQFLIQYYNGEERAKGNILERFSAQQFPDLHSELNLSSLELGDSALYFCASSVATADTQYFGPGTRLTVL.

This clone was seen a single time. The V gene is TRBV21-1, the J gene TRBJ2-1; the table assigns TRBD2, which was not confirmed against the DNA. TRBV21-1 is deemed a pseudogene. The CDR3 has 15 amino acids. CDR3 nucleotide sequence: TGTGCCAGCACAGTAGCGGGCGTTGTTCGCAATGAGCAGTTCTTC. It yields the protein CASTVAGVVRNEQFF.

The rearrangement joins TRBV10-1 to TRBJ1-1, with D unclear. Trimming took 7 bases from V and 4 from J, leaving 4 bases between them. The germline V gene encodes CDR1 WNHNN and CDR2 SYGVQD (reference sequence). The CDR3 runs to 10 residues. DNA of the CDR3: TGCGCCAGCATAGCCACTGAAGCTTTCTTT. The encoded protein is CASIATEAFF.

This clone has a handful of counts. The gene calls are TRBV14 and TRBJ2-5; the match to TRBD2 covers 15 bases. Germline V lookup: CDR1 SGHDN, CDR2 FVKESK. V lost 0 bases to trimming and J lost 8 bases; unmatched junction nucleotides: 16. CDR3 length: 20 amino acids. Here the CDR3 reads CASSQDPRTSGRAGRATQYF. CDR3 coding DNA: TGTGCCAGCAGCCAAGATCCGAGGACTAGCGGGAGGGCCGGCAGGGCTACCCAGTACTTC. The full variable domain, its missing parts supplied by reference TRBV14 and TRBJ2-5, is EAGVTQFPSHSVIEKGQTVTLRCDPISGHDNLYWYRRVMGKEIKFLLHFVKESKQDESGMPNNRFLAERTGGTYSTLKVQPAELEDSGVYFCASSQDPRTSGRAGRATQYFGPGTRLLVL.

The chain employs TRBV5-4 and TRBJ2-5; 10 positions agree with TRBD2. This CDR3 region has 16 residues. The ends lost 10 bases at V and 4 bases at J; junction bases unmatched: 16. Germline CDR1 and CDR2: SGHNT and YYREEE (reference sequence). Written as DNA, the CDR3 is TGTGCCTGGGGGAGAAGCGGGAGGGCTGCTGGAGAGACCCAGTACTTC. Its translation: CAWGRSGRAAGETQYF.

Here the CDR3 DNA reads TGTGCCAGCACGGATCACAGGGATGAAGCTTTCTTT. This gives the protein CASTDHRDEAFF. V and J are TRBV28 and TRBJ1-1; D possibly corresponds to TRBD1 (6 bases). Germline V lookup: CDR1 MDHEN, CDR2 SYDVKM. Trimming left V 7 bases short and J 7 bases short, with 13 bases between. The CDR3 spans 12 residues.

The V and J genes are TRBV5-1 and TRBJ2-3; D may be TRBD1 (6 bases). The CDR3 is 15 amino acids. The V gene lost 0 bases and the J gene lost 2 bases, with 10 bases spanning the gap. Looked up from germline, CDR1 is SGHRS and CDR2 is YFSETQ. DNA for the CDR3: TGCGCCAGCAGCTTGGTTCTGGGGGCCACAGATACGCAGTATTTT. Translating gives CASSLVLGATDTQYF.

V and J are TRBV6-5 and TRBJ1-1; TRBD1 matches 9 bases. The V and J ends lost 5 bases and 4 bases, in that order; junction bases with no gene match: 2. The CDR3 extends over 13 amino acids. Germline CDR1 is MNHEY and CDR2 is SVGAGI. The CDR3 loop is CASSRDRATEAFF. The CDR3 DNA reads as TGTGCCAGCAGTCGGGACAGGGCCACTGAAGCTTTCTTT.

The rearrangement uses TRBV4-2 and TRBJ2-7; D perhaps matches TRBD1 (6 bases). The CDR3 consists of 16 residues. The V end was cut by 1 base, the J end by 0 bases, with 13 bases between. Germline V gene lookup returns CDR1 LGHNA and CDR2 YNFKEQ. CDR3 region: CASSQAKGEPSYEQYF. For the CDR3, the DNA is TGTGCCAGCAGCCAAGCCAAGGGGGAACCCTCCTACGAGCAGTACTTC.

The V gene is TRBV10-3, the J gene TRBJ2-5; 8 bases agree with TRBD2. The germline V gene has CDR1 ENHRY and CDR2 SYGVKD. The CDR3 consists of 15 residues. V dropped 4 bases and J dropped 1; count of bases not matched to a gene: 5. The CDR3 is CAISVSGVGQETQYF. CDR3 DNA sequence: TGTGCCATCAGTGTTAGCGGGGTAGGCCAAGAGACCCAGTACTTC.

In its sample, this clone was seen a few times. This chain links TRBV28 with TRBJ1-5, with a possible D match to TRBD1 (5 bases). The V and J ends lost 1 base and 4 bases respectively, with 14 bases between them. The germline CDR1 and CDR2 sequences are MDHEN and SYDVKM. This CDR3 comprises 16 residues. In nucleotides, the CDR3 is TGTGCCAGCAGTTTATTGCGTTTAGGGGTAAATCAGCCCCAGCATTTT. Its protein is CASSLLRLGVNQPQHF.

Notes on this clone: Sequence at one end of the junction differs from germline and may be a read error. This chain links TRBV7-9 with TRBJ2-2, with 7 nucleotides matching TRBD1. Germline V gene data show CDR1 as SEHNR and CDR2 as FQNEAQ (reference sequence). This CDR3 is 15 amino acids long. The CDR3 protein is CVSGDRTGSTGELFF. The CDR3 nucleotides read TGTGTCAGCGGAGATCGGACAGGTTCTACCGGGGAGCTGTTTTTT.

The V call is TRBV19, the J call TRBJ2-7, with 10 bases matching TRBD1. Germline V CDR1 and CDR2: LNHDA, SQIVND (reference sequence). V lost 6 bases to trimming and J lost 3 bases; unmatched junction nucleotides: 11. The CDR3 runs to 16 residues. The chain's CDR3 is CASSDPGTGVSYEQYF. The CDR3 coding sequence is TGTGCCAGTAGCGACCCGGGGACAGGGGTGAGCTACGAGCAGTACTTC.

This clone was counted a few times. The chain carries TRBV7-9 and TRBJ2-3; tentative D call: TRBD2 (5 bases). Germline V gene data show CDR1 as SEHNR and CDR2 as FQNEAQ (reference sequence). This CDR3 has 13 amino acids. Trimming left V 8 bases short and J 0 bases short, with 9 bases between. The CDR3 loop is CASGGSSTDTQYF. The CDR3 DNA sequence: TGTGCCAGCGGCGGGTCTAGCACAGATACGCAGTATTTT.

CDR3 protein: CATSKTGPNEKLFF. DNA of the CDR3: TGTGCCACCAGTAAGACAGGGCCTAATGAAAAACTGTTTTTT. V and J are TRBV24-1 and TRBJ1-4; 7 bases are shared with TRBD1. V lost 6 bases, J lost 3 bases, and 3 bases stayed unmatched. The CDR3 runs to 14 residues. The germline V gene has CDR1 KGHDR and CDR2 SFDVKD.

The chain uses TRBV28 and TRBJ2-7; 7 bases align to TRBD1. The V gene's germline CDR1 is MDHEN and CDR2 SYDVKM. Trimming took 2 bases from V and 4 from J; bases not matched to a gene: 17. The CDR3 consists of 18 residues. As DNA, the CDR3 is TGTGCCAGCAGTTTAAGGCCGGGACAGAGGGGATTGGGGTACGAGCAGTACTTC. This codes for CASSLRPGQRGLGYEQYF.

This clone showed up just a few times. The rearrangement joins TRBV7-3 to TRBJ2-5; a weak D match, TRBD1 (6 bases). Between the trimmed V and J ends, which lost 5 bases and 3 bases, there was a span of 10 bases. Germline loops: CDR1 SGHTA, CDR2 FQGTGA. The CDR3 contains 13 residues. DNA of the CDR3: TGTGCCAGCAGCCGGGACATAGAAGAGACCCAGTACTTC. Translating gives CASSRDIEETQYF. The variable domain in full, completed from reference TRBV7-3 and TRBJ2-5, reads GAGVSQTPSNKVTEKGKYVELRCDPISGHTALYWYRQSLGQGPEFLIYFQGTGAADDSGLPNDRFFAVRPEGSVSTLKIQRTERGDSAVYLCASSRDIEETQYFGPGTRLLVL.

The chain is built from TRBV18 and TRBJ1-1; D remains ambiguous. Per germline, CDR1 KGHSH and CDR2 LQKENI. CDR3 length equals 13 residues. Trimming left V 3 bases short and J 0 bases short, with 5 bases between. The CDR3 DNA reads TGTGCCAGCTCACCGGAGATGAACACTGAAGCTTTCTTT. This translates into CASSPEMNTEAFF.

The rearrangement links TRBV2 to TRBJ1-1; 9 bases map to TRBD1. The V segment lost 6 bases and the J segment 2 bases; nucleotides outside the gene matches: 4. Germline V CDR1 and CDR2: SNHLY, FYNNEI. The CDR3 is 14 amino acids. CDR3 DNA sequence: TGTGCCAGCAGGAGGGGACAGGGAAACACTGAAGCTTTCTTT. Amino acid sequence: CASRRGQGNTEAFF.

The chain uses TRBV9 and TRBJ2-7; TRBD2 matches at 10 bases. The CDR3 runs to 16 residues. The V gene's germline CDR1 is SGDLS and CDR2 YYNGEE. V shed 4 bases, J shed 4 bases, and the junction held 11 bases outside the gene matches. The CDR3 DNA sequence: TGTGCCAGCAGCTCTTCAGCGGGAGGGCCGTTGTACGAGCAGTACTTC. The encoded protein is CASSSSAGGPLYEQYF.

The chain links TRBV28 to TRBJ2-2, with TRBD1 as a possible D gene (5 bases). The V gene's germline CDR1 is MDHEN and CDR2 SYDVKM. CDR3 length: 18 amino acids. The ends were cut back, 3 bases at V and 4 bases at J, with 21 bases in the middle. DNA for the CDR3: TGTGCCAGCAGTTTCTCCCTTGTTCGTAGGGGAATCACCGGGGAGCTGTTTTTT. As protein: CASSFSLVRRGITGELFF.

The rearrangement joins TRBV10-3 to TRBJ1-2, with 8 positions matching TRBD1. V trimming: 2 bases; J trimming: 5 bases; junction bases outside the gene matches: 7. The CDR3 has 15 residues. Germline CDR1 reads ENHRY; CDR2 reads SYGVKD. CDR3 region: CAISEPGTGYYGYTF. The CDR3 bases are TGTGCCATCAGTGAGCCCGGGACAGGATATTATGGCTACACCTTC.

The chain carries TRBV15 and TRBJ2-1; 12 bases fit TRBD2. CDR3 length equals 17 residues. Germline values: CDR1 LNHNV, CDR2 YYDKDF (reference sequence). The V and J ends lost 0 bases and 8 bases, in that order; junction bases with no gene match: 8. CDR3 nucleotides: TGTGCCACCAGCAGAGAGGCTAGCGGGAGGGCTATCGATGAGCAGTTCTTC. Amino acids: CATSREASGRAIDEQFF.